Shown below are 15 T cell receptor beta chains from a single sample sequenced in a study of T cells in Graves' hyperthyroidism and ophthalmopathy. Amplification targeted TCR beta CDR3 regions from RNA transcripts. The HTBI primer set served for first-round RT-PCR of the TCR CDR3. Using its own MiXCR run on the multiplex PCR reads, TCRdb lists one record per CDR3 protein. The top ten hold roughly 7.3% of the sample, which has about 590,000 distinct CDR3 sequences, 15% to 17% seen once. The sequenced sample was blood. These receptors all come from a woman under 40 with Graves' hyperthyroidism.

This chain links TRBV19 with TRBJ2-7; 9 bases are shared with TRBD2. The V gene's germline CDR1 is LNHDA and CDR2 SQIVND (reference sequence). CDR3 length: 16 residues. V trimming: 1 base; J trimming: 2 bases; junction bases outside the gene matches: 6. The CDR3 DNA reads TGTGCCAGTAGTATAGCGACTAGCGGACCCACCTACGAGCAGTACTTC. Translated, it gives CASSIATSGPTYEQYF.

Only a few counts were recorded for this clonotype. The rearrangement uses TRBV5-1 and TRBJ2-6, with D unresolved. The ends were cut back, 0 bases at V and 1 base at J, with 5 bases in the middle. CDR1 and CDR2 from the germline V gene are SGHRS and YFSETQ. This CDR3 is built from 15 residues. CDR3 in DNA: TGCGCCAGCAGCTTGGAAGGTTCTGGGGCCAACGTCCTGACTTTC. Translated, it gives CASSLEGSGANVLTF.

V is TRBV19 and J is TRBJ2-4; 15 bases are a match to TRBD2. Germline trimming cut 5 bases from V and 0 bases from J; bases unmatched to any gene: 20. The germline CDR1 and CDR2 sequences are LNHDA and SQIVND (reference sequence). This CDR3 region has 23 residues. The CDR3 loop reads CASSVRNFWTSGRDLLAKNIQYF. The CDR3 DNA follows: TGTGCCAGTAGTGTGCGAAATTTCTGGACTAGCGGGAGGGACCTCCTAGCCAAAAACATTCAGTACTTC.

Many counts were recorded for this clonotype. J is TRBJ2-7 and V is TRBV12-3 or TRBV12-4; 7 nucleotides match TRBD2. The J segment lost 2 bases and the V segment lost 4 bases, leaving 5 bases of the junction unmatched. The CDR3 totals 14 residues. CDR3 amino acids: CASSSVGTTYEQYF. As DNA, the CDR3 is TGTGCCAGCAGTTCAGTCGGGACTACCTACGAGCAGTACTTC.

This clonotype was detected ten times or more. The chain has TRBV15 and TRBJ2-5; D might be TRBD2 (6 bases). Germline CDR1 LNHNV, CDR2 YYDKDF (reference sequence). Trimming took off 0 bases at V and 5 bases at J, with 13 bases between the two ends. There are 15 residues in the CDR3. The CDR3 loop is CATSREGLLMETQYF. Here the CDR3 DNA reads TGTGCCACCAGCAGAGAGGGACTCCTCATGGAGACCCAGTACTTC.

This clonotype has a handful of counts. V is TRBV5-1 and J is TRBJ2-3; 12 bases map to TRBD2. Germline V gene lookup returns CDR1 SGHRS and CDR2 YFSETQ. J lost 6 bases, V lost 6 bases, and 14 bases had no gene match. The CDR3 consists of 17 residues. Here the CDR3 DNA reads TGCGCCAGCAACAGGCTAGTAGGACTAGCGGGATCTGATACGCAGTATTTT. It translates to CASNRLVGLAGSDTQYF.

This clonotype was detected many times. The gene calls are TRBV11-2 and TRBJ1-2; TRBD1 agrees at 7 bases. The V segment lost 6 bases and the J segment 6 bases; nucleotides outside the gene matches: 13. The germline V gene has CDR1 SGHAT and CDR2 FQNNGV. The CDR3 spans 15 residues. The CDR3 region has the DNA TGTGCCAGCAGGCAAACCCGACAGGGCGGTCATGGCTACACCTTC. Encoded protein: CASRQTRQGGHGYTF.

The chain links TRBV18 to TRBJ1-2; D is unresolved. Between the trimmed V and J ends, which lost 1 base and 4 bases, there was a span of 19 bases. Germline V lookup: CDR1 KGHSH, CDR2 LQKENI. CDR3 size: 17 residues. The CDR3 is CASSPLLSQSDFYGYTF. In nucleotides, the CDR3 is TGTGCCAGCTCACCACTATTGAGCCAATCGGATTTCTATGGCTACACCTTC.

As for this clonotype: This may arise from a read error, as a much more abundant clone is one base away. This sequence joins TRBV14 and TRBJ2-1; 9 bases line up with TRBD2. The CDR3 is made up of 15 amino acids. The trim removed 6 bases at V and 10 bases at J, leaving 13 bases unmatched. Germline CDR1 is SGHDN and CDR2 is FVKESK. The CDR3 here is CASRPIAGEVGEQFF. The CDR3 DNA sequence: TGTGCCAGCAGACCCATAGCGGGAGAAGTAGGCGAGCAGTTCTTC.

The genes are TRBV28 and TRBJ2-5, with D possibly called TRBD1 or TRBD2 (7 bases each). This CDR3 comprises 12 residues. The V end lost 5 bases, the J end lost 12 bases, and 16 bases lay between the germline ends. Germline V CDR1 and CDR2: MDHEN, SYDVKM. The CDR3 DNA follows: TGTGCCAGCAGTCCCCGGACAGGACTAGAGTACTTC. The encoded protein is CASSPRTGLEYF.

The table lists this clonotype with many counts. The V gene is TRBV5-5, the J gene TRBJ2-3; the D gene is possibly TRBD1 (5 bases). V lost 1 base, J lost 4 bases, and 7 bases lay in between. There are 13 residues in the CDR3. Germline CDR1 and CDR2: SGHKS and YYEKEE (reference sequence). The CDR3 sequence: CASSLQGPDTQYF. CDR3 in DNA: TGTGCCAGCAGCTTGCAGGGCCCAGATACGCAGTATTTT.

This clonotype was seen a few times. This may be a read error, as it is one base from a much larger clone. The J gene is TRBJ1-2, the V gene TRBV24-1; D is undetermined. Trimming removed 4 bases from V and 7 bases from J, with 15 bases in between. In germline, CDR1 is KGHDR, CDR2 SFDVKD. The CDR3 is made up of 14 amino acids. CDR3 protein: CATSEADKNRGYTF. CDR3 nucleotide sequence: TGTGCCACCAGTGAAGCTGACAAGAATCGTGGCTACACCTTC.

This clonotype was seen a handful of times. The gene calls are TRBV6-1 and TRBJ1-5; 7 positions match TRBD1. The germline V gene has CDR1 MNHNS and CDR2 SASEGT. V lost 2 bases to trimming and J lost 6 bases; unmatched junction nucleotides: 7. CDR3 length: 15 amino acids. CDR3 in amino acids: CASSERSGGLQPQHF. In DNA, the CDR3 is TGTGCCAGCAGTGAACGGTCAGGGGGGCTTCAGCCCCAGCATTTT.

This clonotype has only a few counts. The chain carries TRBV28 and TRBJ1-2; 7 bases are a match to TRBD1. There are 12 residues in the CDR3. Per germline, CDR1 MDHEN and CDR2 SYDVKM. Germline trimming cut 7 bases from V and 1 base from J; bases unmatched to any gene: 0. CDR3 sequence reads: CASNRGNYGYTF. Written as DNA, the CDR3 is TGTGCCAGCAACAGGGGTAACTATGGCTACACCTTC.

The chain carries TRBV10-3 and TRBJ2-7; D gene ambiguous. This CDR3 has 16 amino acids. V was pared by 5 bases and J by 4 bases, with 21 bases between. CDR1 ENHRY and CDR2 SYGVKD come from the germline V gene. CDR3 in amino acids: CAISYSGVVVAYEQYF. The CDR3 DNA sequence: TGTGCCATCAGTTACTCTGGGGTGGTAGTCGCGTACGAGCAGTACTTC.